What follows are 24 T cell receptor beta chains derived from one specimen sequenced in a study of immune heterogeneity within non-small cell lung tumors. With 32 V and 13 J primers, multiplex PCR amplified the TCR beta CDR3. MiXCR was run by TCRdb on the multiplex PCR reads, yielding one entry per CDR3 protein. The sample gives around 11,000 distinct CDR3 sequences, more than 25% of which show up once; under 25% is in the top ten. Template input was genomic DNA from bulk tumor (roughly 630 ng per sample). During surgery, several far-apart biopsies were obtained from every primary tumor. The study cohort was described as untreated, and its members had newly diagnosed non-small cell lung cancer. They went on to have curative surgery. The sequenced sample consisted of lung tumor tissue. Receptors were obtained from a woman aged 50 to 60 with non-small cell lung cancer.

The chain combines TRBV5-5 with TRBJ2-4; no definite D call. This CDR3 is built from 12 residues. CDR1 SGHKS and CDR2 YYEKEE come from the germline V gene (reference sequence). Deletions cut 2 bases from V and 8 bases from J, with 8 bases between. Here the CDR3 DNA reads TGTGCCAGCAGCTTTGAGGTCGACATTCAGTACTTC. This codes for CASSFEVDIQYF.

Turning to this clonotype: A much larger clone lies a single base off, so this may be a read error. The rearrangement joins TRBV28 to TRBJ1-6, with D possibly matching TRBD1 (5 bases). This CDR3 has 14 amino acids. Trimming took 4 bases from V and 8 from J, leaving 12 bases between them. Germline V gene sequence: CDR1 MDHEN, CDR2 SYDVKM. The CDR3 region has the DNA TGTGCCAGCAGTTCCGGCAGGGCCTATTCACCCCTCCACTTT. It specifies CASSSGRAYSPLHF.

This clonotype came up many times. In DNA form, the CDR3 reads TGTGCCAGCACCGGGACGGGGAATTCACCCCTCCACTTT. Protein: CASTGTGNSPLHF. The chain combines TRBV2 with TRBJ1-6; tentative D call: TRBD1 (5 bases). Trimming stripped 7 bases from V and 7 bases from J, with 11 bases between. The CDR3 is made up of 13 amino acids. CDR1 SNHLY and CDR2 FYNNEI come from the germline V gene. The whole variable domain, filled in from reference TRBV2 and TRBJ1-6, reads EPEVTQTPSHQVTQMGQEVILRCVPISNHLYFYWYRQILGQKVEFLVSFYNNEISEKSEIFDDQFSVERPDGSNFTLKIRSTKLEDSAMYFCASTGTGNSPLHFGNGTRLTVT.

A few counts support this clonotype. The chain uses TRBV5-1 and TRBJ2-1; TRBD1 matches at 8 bases. V trimming: 4 bases; J trimming: 8 bases; junction bases outside the gene matches: 14. The CDR3 is 16 amino acids. Germline V gene sequence: CDR1 SGHRS, CDR2 YFSETQ. The CDR3 sequence: CASSKGQGRASDEQFF. In DNA, the CDR3 is TGCGCCAGCAGCAAAGGACAGGGACGCGCCTCGGATGAGCAGTTCTTC.

This CDR3 is CASSLKALNTEAFF. The CDR3, as DNA: TGTGCCAGCAGCTTAAAGGCCTTGAACACTGAAGCTTTCTTT. The gene calls are TRBV7-9 and TRBJ1-1; D remains unclear. The CDR3 sequence is 14 residues long. Trimming left V 2 bases short and J 0 bases short, with 7 bases between. Germline V CDR1 and CDR2: SEHNR, FQNEAQ (reference sequence).

The CDR3 DNA is TGTGCCTGGAGTGCGAACCCATTGACAGGTTGGGGTGCGGAGACCCAGTACTTC. Translation gives CAWSANPLTGWGAETQYF. The rearrangement links TRBV30 to TRBJ2-5; TRBD1 might be the D (6 bases). The CDR3 loop spans 18 amino acids. CDR1 GTSNPN and CDR2 SVGIG come from the germline V gene (reference sequence). V was cut by 1 base and J by 5 bases, with 26 bases left in between.

Note on this clonotype: With a much larger clone just one base away, this may be a read error. The rearrangement links TRBV5-1 to TRBJ2-5; a weak D match, TRBD2 (5 bases). The CDR3 covers 13 residues. The germline V gene has CDR1 SGHRS and CDR2 YFSETQ. This CDR3 reads CASSLGGRETEYF. The CDR3 DNA is TGCGCCAGCAGCTTGGGAGGGAGAGAGACCGAGTACTTC.

Notes on this clonotype: A junction end diverges from the germline sequence, so it may reflect a read error. The chain carries TRBV5-1 and TRBJ2-6; D unresolved. Per the germline V gene, CDR1 is SGHRS and CDR2 is YFSETQ. CDR3 length: 15 amino acids. The chain's CDR3 is CASSLANSVANVLTF. Written as DNA, the CDR3 is TGCGCCAGCAGCTTGGCAAACTCTGTGGCCAACGTCCTGACTTTC.

This clonotype is medium-sized. The chain joins TRBV19 to TRBJ1-6; no firm D call. The CDR3 extends over 13 amino acids. V lost 3 bases, J lost 6 bases, and 6 bases lay in between. The germline V gene encodes CDR1 LNHDA and CDR2 SQIVND (reference sequence). In DNA form, the CDR3 reads TGTGCCAGTAGTATCATCGGTAATTCACCCCTCCACTTT. It specifies CASSIIGNSPLHF.

This clonotype was seen ten or more times. The rearrangement uses TRBV7-3 and TRBJ2-3; 8 nucleotides align to TRBD2. CDR1 is SGHTA, CDR2 FQGTGA, per germline. The CDR3 extends over 15 amino acids. With 3 bases clipped from V and 4 bases from J, the junction kept 6 bases outside the gene matches. The CDR3 sequence: CASSLGLGPADTQYF. The CDR3 coding sequence is TGTGCCAGCAGCTTGGGACTAGGGCCGGCAGATACGCAGTATTTT.

The sample holds many counts of this clonotype. This chain uses TRBV19 with TRBJ1-2, with 10 bases matching TRBD1. Trimming at V came to 6 bases and at J to 4 bases, leaving 11 bases not matched to a gene. The CDR3 extends over 16 amino acids. Germline CDR1 and CDR2: LNHDA and SQIVND (reference sequence). CDR3 region: CASRAATGGAGYGYTF. The CDR3 DNA follows: TGTGCCAGTAGGGCCGCGACAGGGGGCGCGGGCTATGGCTACACCTTC. The full variable domain, in which reference TRBV19 and TRBJ1-2 provide the parts outside the CDR3, is DGGITQSPKYLFRKEGQNVTLSCEQNLNHDAMYWYRQDPGQGLRLIYYSQIVNDFQKGDIAEGYSVSREKKESFPLTVTSAQKNPTAFYLCASRAATGGAGYGYTFGSGTRLTVV.

This clonotype has just a few counts. The J gene is TRBJ2-7, the V gene TRBV28; D is ambiguous. The CDR3 consists of 13 residues. Trimming removed 3 bases from V and 6 bases from J, with 12 bases in between. Germline values: CDR1 MDHEN, CDR2 SYDVKM. The CDR3 protein is CASSFDNWGEQYF. CDR3 DNA: TGTGCCAGCAGTTTCGACAACTGGGGCGAGCAGTACTTC.

There are many counts of this clonotype. This rearrangement joins TRBV19 to TRBJ1-1; D is ambiguous. Germline V gives CDR1 LNHDA, CDR2 SQIVND (reference sequence). V was cut by 0 bases and J by 5 bases, with 7 bases left in between. This CDR3 region has 13 residues. Here the CDR3 DNA reads TGTGCCAGTAGTATAGATGAAGGGACTGAAGCTTTCTTT. Protein product: CASSIDEGTEAFF.

This clonotype is deemed medium-sized (0.01 to 0.1%). The chain uses TRBV12-3 or TRBV12-4 and TRBJ2-2; D possibly corresponds to TRBD1 (5 bases). V was shortened by 8 bases and J by 5 bases, with 12 bases between the two germline ends. The CDR3 is 13 amino acids. CDR3 amino acids: CASSRQSTGELFF. CDR3 DNA: TGTGCCAGCTCTAGACAGTCTACCGGGGAGCTGTTTTTT.

The chain links TRBV30 to TRBJ2-7, with D perhaps TRBD1 (5 bases). The CDR3 runs to 12 residues. The germline gives CDR1 GTSNPN, CDR2 SVGIG (reference sequence). Trimming removed 5 bases at V and 4 bases at J, with 12 bases between. The CDR3 sequence: CAWDNKGYEQYF. CDR3 in DNA: TGTGCCTGGGATAACAAGGGGTACGAGCAGTACTTC.

J is TRBJ1-6 and V is TRBV10-3; 9 bases are a match to TRBD1. This CDR3 is built from 17 residues. CDR1 and CDR2 from the germline V gene are ENHRY and SYGVKD. The junction had 6 bases not matched to a gene; V was cut back by 6 bases and J by 0 bases. CDR3 sequence (DNA): TGTGCCATCAGCTCCGGGACAGGGAACTCCTATAATTCACCCCTCCACTTT. It specifies CAISSGTGNSYNSPLHF.

Note on this clonotype: The junction departs from germline at one end; a sequencing error may be responsible. The CDR3 bases are TGTGCCAGCAGCTCCCGGGACCGTGAAGCTTTATTT. Its protein product is CASSSRDREALF. This chain uses TRBV11-3 with TRBJ1-1; TRBD1 might be the D (5 bases). Germline assignment: CDR1 SGHNT and CDR2 YENEEA. CDR3 length: 12 residues.

About this clonotype: A much bigger clone sits one base away, suggesting this may be a read error. The chain joins TRBV2 to TRBJ1-6; tentative D call: TRBD1 (5 bases). The CDR3 contains 14 residues. V lost 5 bases, J lost 10 bases, and 15 bases lay in between. CDR1 is SNHLY and CDR2 is FYNNEI in the germline V gene. CDR3 amino acids: CASSLTVVGSPLHF. CDR3 sequence (DNA): TGTGCCAGCAGTTTGACAGTGGTAGGATCACCCCTCCACTTT.

The table lists this clonotype with many counts. The rearrangement uses TRBV6-1 and TRBJ2-1; possibly TRBD2 for D (5 bases). The CDR3 spans 13 residues. Trimming stripped 7 bases from V and 10 bases from J, with 17 bases between. Germline V gives CDR1 MNHNS, CDR2 SASEGT. This CDR3 is CASTTLAFGEQFF. CDR3 in DNA: TGTGCCAGCACGACCCTAGCCTTCGGCGAGCAGTTCTTC.

This clonotype counts as medium-sized. V is TRBV20-1 and J is TRBJ1-1, with 8 bases fitting TRBD1. The ends lost 6 bases at V and 0 bases at J; junction bases unmatched: 12. The CDR3 is 16 residues long. Germline V gene lookup returns CDR1 DFQATT and CDR2 SNEGSKA (reference sequence). The CDR3 DNA is TGCAGTGCGCGGACGGACAGGGCGGTCATGAACACTGAAGCTTTCTTT. Translation: CSARTDRAVMNTEAFF.

This clonotype has just a few counts. This sequence joins TRBV12-3 or TRBV12-4 and TRBJ1-1; D call uncertain. The CDR3 extends over 14 amino acids. Trimming pared 6 bases from V and 7 bases from J, leaving 18 bases between. DNA of the CDR3: TGTGCCAGCAGCCTCGGGCAGCTACTAGGTGAAGCTTTCTTT. Its translation: CASSLGQLLGEAFF.

CDR3 protein: CATSAPTDTQYF. The CDR3 bases are TGTGCCACCAGTGCCCCCACAGATACGCAGTATTTT. This chain connects TRBV24-1 to TRBJ2-3; D is unclear. Germline assignment: CDR1 KGHDR and CDR2 SFDVKD. CDR3 length: 12 amino acids. V was cut by 5 bases and J by 2 bases, with 4 bases left in between.

The chain uses TRBV5-5 and TRBJ2-7; D is ambiguous. Germline V gene lookup returns CDR1 SGHKS and CDR2 YYEKEE (reference sequence). V shed 3 bases and J shed 6 bases, with 19 bases lying between them. CDR3 size: 15 residues. CDR3 region: CASSSGSLRLGEQYF. The CDR3 nucleotides read TGTGCCAGCAGCTCCGGGTCCCTAAGGTTGGGCGAGCAGTACTTC.

The chain couples TRBV10-3 to TRBJ1-5; tentative D call: TRBD1 (5 bases). The CDR3 extends over 15 amino acids. V was trimmed by 0 bases and J by 7 bases, leaving 13 bases between them. The germline gives CDR1 ENHRY, CDR2 SYGVKD. The DNA of the CDR3 is TGTGCCATCAGTGAGTCGGGGGGGGGGGGGCAGCCCCAGCATTTT. Encoded protein: CAISESGGGGQPQHF.